This T cell receptor (beta chain) stems from a study of cytomegalovirus exposure and HLA in healthy donors. Study-level findings and limits: Earlier analysis found most TCR beta V segments productive about 90% or about 30% of the time. As a later analysis showed, a missense DCLRE1C variant was linked to trimming of TCR beta V- and J-genes.

CDR3 length: 16 residues. The germline CDR1 and CDR2 sequences are MNHEY and SMNVEV (reference sequence). With V trimmed by 5 bases and J by 2 bases, 7 bases remained unmatched. Use of 60 Vbeta and 13 Jbeta primers characterized the PCR. The repertoire was sequenced with immunoSEQ multiplex PCR; TCRdb's copy has only in-frame clones and lacks some. The repertoire table contains about 160,000 clones. As to this clone: The antigen is undetermined.

This chain connects TRBV27 to TRBJ2-1, with 9 bases matching TRBD1. The specimen was PBMCs. This clonotype originated in a man aged 25-45 years in good health and CMV-seronegative. The CDR3 DNA follows: TGTGCCAGCAGTGCTCGGGACAGGGATCCCTACAATGAGCAGTTCTTC. The encoded protein is CASSARDRDPYNEQFF.